The next 20 T cell receptor beta chains were all read from a single sample in a study of T-cell reconstitution after alpha-beta-depleted transplantation in children. Unique molecular identifiers were used to barcode this TCRbeta library. Each CDR3 protein gets one entry after TCRdb re-called the PCR reads with MiXCR. The top ten hold roughly 24% of the sample, which has about 100,000 distinct CDR3 sequences, around 6.4% seen once. This specimen consisted of PBMCs, mostly from graft donor cells, obtained 360 days after TCRalphabeta/CD19-depleted stem cell transplant. The source of these receptors is a male patient aged 2-9 years who had a stem cell transplant for acute lymphoblastic leukemia, so the T cells may come from the graft donor.

This clonotype showed up just a few times. The chain recombines TRBV29-1 with TRBJ1-2; D uncertain. CDR1 and CDR2 from the germline V gene are SQVTM and ANQGSEA. Trimming shortened V by 3 bases and J by 1 base, and 15 bases separated the two germline ends. The CDR3 has 15 residues. The CDR3 sequence: CSVEAAQRNNYGYTF. CDR3 DNA sequence: TGCAGCGTTGAGGCTGCCCAACGAAATAACTATGGCTACACCTTC.

This clonotype has at least ten counts. This chain joins TRBV5-1 and TRBJ2-3; 7 bases are shared with TRBD1. The CDR3 length is 16 residues. V shed 0 bases and J 0 bases; nucleotides not matched to a gene: 4. The V gene's germline CDR1 is SGHRS and CDR2 YFSETQ. The CDR3 here is CASSLDGTVSTDTQYF. In DNA, the CDR3 is TGCGCCAGCAGCTTGGACGGGACAGTTAGCACAGATACGCAGTATTTT.

This clonotype was recorded at least ten times. The rearrangement uses TRBV2 and TRBJ1-1, with D possibly TRBD1 on 5 matching bases. Germline V gene sequence: CDR1 SNHLY, CDR2 FYNNEI. The CDR3 spans 14 residues. Trimming removed 11 bases from V and 7 bases from J, with 23 bases in between. The CDR3 coding sequence is TGTGCCCCCAGGGTCATCTTCAAACCCCTTGAAGCTTTCTTT. Translating gives CAPRVIFKPLEAFF.

This clonotype showed up many times. V is TRBV29-1 and J is TRBJ2-3; D unresolved. The V and J ends lost 0 bases and 3 bases respectively, with 10 bases between them. Germline V gene sequence: CDR1 SQVTM, CDR2 ANQGSEA. This CDR3 comprises 14 residues. The CDR3: CSVEDGKFTDTQYF. CDR3 DNA: TGCAGCGTTGAAGATGGGAAGTTTACAGATACGCAGTATTTT.

In this sample, this clonotype turned up a few times. The rearrangement links TRBV19 to TRBJ1-1; D is unclear. With 7 bases removed from V and 0 bases from J, the gap between germline ends came to 3 bases. CDR3 size: 11 residues. The germline gives CDR1 LNHDA, CDR2 SQIVND (reference sequence). The CDR3 sequence: CASNMNTEAFF. CDR3 coding DNA: TGTGCCAGTAATATGAACACTGAAGCTTTCTTT.

The V and J genes are TRBV25-1 and TRBJ2-7, with TRBD2 matching 8 bases. The CDR3 spans 13 residues. Germline V gives CDR1 MGHDK, CDR2 SYGVNS. The V and J ends lost 1 base and 7 bases, in that order; junction bases with no gene match: 3. The CDR3 sequence is CASSESGGTEQYF. The CDR3 DNA is TGTGCCAGCAGTGAATCGGGAGGGACGGAGCAGTACTTC.

This clonotype showed up many times. The chain couples TRBV5-1 to TRBJ2-3, with TRBD2 matching over 8 bases. From germline, CDR1 is SGHRS and CDR2 YFSETQ. The CDR3 spans 14 residues. Unmatched junction bases numbered 1, after V lost 0 bases and J lost 4 bases. This CDR3 is CASSLEAGADTQYF. CDR3 nucleotide sequence: TGCGCCAGCAGCTTGGAAGCGGGGGCAGATACGCAGTATTTT.

Ten or more counts support this clonotype. The chain recombines TRBV9 with TRBJ2-1; D tentatively reads TRBD1 or TRBD2 (5 bases each). Trimming took off 2 bases at V and 7 bases at J, with 13 bases between the two ends. Germline lookup yields CDR1 SGDLS and CDR2 YYNGEE. CDR3 size: 14 residues. This chain's CDR3 is CASSVDGDGNEQFF. The CDR3 region has the DNA TGTGCCAGCAGCGTCGACGGGGACGGAAATGAGCAGTTCTTC.

This clonotype was seen a single time. This may be a read error, as it is one base from a much larger clone. V usage is TRBV6-2 or TRBV6-3 and J usage is TRBJ2-5; D remains ambiguous. CDR1 and CDR2 (germline): MNHEY, SVGEGT. The CDR3 runs 13 residues. Trimming took off 5 bases at V and 2 bases at J, with 9 bases between the two ends. CDR3 sequence: CASSLKGQETQYF. CDR3 DNA sequence: TGTGCCAGCAGTCTAAAGGGACAAGAGACCCAGTACTTC.

This clonotype has at least ten counts. The V and J genes are TRBV5-1 and TRBJ2-6, with D perhaps given as TRBD1 or TRBD2 (6 bases each). Between the trimmed V and J ends, which lost 4 bases and 4 bases, there was a span of 21 bases. The CDR3 extends over 18 amino acids. The germline V gene encodes CDR1 SGHRS and CDR2 YFSETQ. The CDR3 here is CASSPPLRGEAGANVLTF. The CDR3 nucleotides are TGCGCCAGCAGCCCTCCCTTGAGGGGGGAAGCAGGGGCCAACGTCCTGACTTTC. Supplemented by reference TRBV5-1 and TRBJ2-6, the full variable domain reads KAGVTQTPRYLIKTRGQQVTLSCSPISGHRSVSWYQQTPGQGLQFLFEYFSETQRNKGNFPGRFSGRQFSNSRSEMNVSTLELGDSALYLCASSPPLRGEAGANVLTFGAGSRLTVL.

The sample holds a few counts of this clonotype. The genes are TRBV7-9 and TRBJ2-5, with D perhaps TRBD2 (6 bases). Trimming pared 5 bases from V and 4 bases from J, leaving 14 bases between. CDR3 length: 14 residues. Looked up from germline, CDR1 is SEHNR and CDR2 is FQNEAQ (reference sequence). As DNA, the CDR3 is TGTGCCAGCAGCGCATGGAGGGGACGAGAGACCCAGTACTTC. Translated: CASSAWRGRETQYF.

The chain carries TRBV2 and TRBJ1-6; D is undetermined. The germline CDR1 and CDR2 sequences are SNHLY and FYNNEI. Trimming left V 3 bases short and J 6 bases short, with 15 bases between. The CDR3 has 16 residues. CDR3 DNA sequence: TGTGCCAGCAGTGAGTCGGTAGCCGGTGGTAATTCACCCCTCCACTTT. It encodes CASSESVAGGNSPLHF.

J is TRBJ1-3 and V is TRBV9; D gene unclear. The CDR3 has 13 residues. With 0 bases removed from V and 6 bases from J, the gap between germline ends came to 7 bases. Germline-derived CDR1 and CDR2 are SGDLS and YYNGEE. The CDR3 sequence is CASSVDPSNTIYF. CDR3 nucleotides: TGTGCCAGCAGCGTAGATCCTTCAAACACCATATATTTT.

In this sample, this clonotype turned up many times. The chain is built from TRBV20-1 and TRBJ2-7; D gene ambiguous. CDR3 length equals 15 residues. The germline gives CDR1 DFQATT, CDR2 SNEGSKA (reference sequence). V was clipped by 5 bases and J by 2 bases, with 19 bases between them. Written as DNA, the CDR3 is TGCAGTGCTTCAAACGATCAGGTCCTGACCTACGAGCAGTACTTC. Protein: CSASNDQVLTYEQYF.

This clonotype was detected many times. This chain uses TRBV4-2 with TRBJ1-5; 7 bases line up with TRBD1. The CDR3 runs 15 residues. Germline-derived CDR1 and CDR2 are LGHNA and YNFKEQ. V lost 6 bases, J lost 1 base, and 6 bases stayed unmatched. CDR3 nucleotide sequence: TGTGCCAGCAGAGATCAGGGGGGGAGCAATCAGCCCCAGCATTTT. Translation: CASRDQGGSNQPQHF.

A single count supports this clonotype. This chain uses TRBV9 with TRBJ1-2; TRBD1 matches at 7 bases. The CDR3 length is 15 residues. The germline V gene encodes CDR1 SGDLS and CDR2 YYNGEE. Trimming took 0 bases from V and 4 from J; bases not matched to a gene: 6. The DNA of the CDR3 is TGTGCCAGCAGCGTAGCCGTAGGGGGCCCCTATGGCTACACCTTC. It encodes CASSVAVGGPYGYTF.

There are a few counts of this clonotype. The chain carries TRBV24-1 and TRBJ2-3; 11 bases are shared with TRBD2. The CDR3 has 15 residues. Germline V gene lookup returns CDR1 KGHDR and CDR2 SFDVKD. V gave up 6 bases and J gave up 1 base; unmatched junction bases: 2. CDR3 region: CATSKGLAGTDTQYF. The CDR3 coding sequence is TGTGCCACCAGTAAGGGACTAGCGGGCACAGATACGCAGTATTTT.

This clonotype was seen only a few times. J is TRBJ1-1 and V is TRBV4-3, with 7 positions matching TRBD1. Germline trimming cut 5 bases from V and 6 bases from J; bases unmatched to any gene: 9. CDR1 and CDR2 from the germline V gene are LGHNA and YSLEER. This CDR3 comprises 14 residues. The CDR3 nucleotides read TGCGCCAGCAGCGCCCGACAGGGAAACTCTGAAGCTTTCTTT. This sequence encodes CASSARQGNSEAFF.

This clonotype was detected ten times or more. The CDR3 is CASSLRKGTQYF. For the CDR3, the DNA is TGTGCCAGCAGCCTAAGGAAAGGGACCCAGTACTTC. This chain connects TRBV7-2 to TRBJ2-5; D is ambiguous. CDR3 length: 12 residues. The V and J ends lost 5 bases and 7 bases respectively, with 11 bases between them. CDR1 SGHTA and CDR2 FQGNSA come from the germline V gene.

This clonotype was detected ten times or more. The chain uses TRBV28 and TRBJ2-2, with D perhaps assigned TRBD1 or TRBD2 (6 bases each). CDR3 length: 12 residues. Germline CDR1 reads MDHEN; CDR2 reads SYDVKM. The V end was cut by 6 bases, the J end by 12 bases, with 14 bases between. CDR3 nucleotides: TGTGCCAGCAGCACAGGGACTTGGAAGCTGTTTTTT. It translates to CASSTGTWKLFF.